This passage covers 30 T cell receptor beta chains from one sample sequenced in a study of CD8 T cells in Susac syndrome. Random-hexamer reverse transcription was applied to about 0.45 to 1 ug RNA. Each CDR3 protein gets one entry after TCRdb re-called the immunoSEQ multiplex PCR reads with MiXCR. The sample records around 130,000 distinct CDR3 sequences, about 96% being singletons. Sequenced: CD4+ T cells from PBMCs. Receptor source: a human donor in good health.

This chain connects TRBV7-2 to TRBJ2-5; D unclear. The germline V and J ends were trimmed by 6 bases and 3 bases, with 11 bases remaining between them. Germline CDR1 is SGHTA and CDR2 is FQGNSA. This CDR3 is 13 amino acids long. CDR3 sequence reads: CASRNWEEETQYF. The CDR3 DNA reads TGTGCCAGCAGGAACTGGGAAGAAGAGACCCAGTACTTC. The full variable domain, rest sourced from reference TRBV7-2 and TRBJ2-5, is GAGVSQSPSNKVTEKGKDVELRCDPISGHTALYWYRQSLGQGLEFLIYFQGNSAPDKSGLPSDRFSAERTGGSVSTLTIQRTQQEDSAVYLCASRNWEEETQYFGPGTRLLVL.

The V and J genes are TRBV20-1 and TRBJ2-7; D is possibly TRBD2 (7 bases). The length of the CDR3 is 16 residues. In germline, CDR1 is DFQATT, CDR2 SNEGSKA (reference sequence). V was shortened by 0 bases and J by 0 bases, with 15 bases between the two germline ends. The chain's CDR3 is CSARDLGGPSSYEQYF. Written as DNA, the CDR3 is TGCAGTGCTAGAGATCTCGGGGGGCCGAGCTCCTACGAGCAGTACTTC.

The chain joins TRBV9 to TRBJ2-2; D gene unclear. The germline V gene has CDR1 SGDLS and CDR2 YYNGEE. V lost 4 bases and J 0 bases, leaving 7 bases between the germline ends. The CDR3 has 14 residues. CDR3 sequence (DNA): TGTGCCAGCAGCCCTTCGCCGAACACCGGGGAGCTGTTTTTT. Amino acid sequence: CASSPSPNTGELFF.

The chain uses TRBV20-1 and TRBJ2-2, with 9 positions matching TRBD2. Germline CDR1 is DFQATT and CDR2 is SNEGSKA (reference sequence). V shed 3 bases and J 5 bases; nucleotides not matched to a gene: 13. This CDR3 is 17 amino acids long. The CDR3 DNA reads as TGCAGTGCTAGGCGAATGCGGGGGCTAGCGGGAACCGGGGAGCTGTTTTTT. Its protein product is CSARRMRGLAGTGELFF.

This chain uses TRBV19 with TRBJ2-1; 9 nucleotides line up with TRBD2. CDR1 and CDR2 (germline): LNHDA, SQIVND (reference sequence). Trimming cost V 5 bases and J 8 bases; bases outside gene matches: 13. This CDR3 is built from 16 residues. The CDR3 region has the DNA TGTGCCAGTAGTGATTCCCTAGCGGGAACCCTCGATGAGCAGTTCTTC. It yields the protein CASSDSLAGTLDEQFF.

The gene calls are TRBV3-1 and TRBJ2-7; the match to TRBD1 covers 10 bases. This CDR3 is 15 amino acids long. The junction had 7 bases not matched to a gene; V was cut back by 4 bases and J by 4 bases. In germline, CDR1 is LGHDT, CDR2 YNNKEL (reference sequence). CDR3 in DNA: TGTGCCAGCAGCCCCTTGGGGACAGGGGTATACGAGCAGTACTTC. Translated: CASSPLGTGVYEQYF.

V usage is TRBV30 and J usage is TRBJ2-1; no clear D. CDR3 size: 12 residues. V dropped 2 bases and J dropped 10 bases, with 12 bases sitting between them. Germline V CDR1 and CDR2: GTSNPN, SVGIG (reference sequence). CDR3 sequence: CAWSPSLGEQFF. CDR3 nucleotide sequence: TGTGCCTGGAGTCCCTCGTTGGGGGAGCAGTTCTTC.

This chain uses TRBV7-2 with TRBJ2-5; D gene ambiguous. This CDR3 spans 15 amino acids. From germline, CDR1 is SGHTA and CDR2 FQGNSA. V was pared by 0 bases and J by 5 bases, with 13 bases between. Written as DNA, the CDR3 is TGTGCCAGCAGCTTAGCCCCATTGGGAATGGAGACCCAGTACTTC. As protein: CASSLAPLGMETQYF.

The rearrangement uses TRBV18 and TRBJ2-3; TRBD2 is a possible D gene (6 bases). The V end lost 3 bases, the J end lost 2 bases, and 15 bases lay between the germline ends. CDR3 size: 16 residues. Germline values: CDR1 KGHSH, CDR2 LQKENI. CDR3 in DNA: TGTGCCAGCTCACCCAACGCCCCGGGGGTCACAGATACGCAGTATTTT. Residues: CASSPNAPGVTDTQYF.

The chain couples TRBV27 to TRBJ2-3, with D possibly being TRBD2 (7 bases). In germline, CDR1 is MNHEY, CDR2 SMNVEV (reference sequence). The V gene lost 3 bases and the J gene lost 2 bases, with 15 bases spanning the gap. This CDR3 region has 16 residues. CDR3 sequence (DNA): TGTGCCAGCAGTTTGAGAGGGGGGGGCTTCACAGATACGCAGTATTTT. This sequence encodes CASSLRGGGFTDTQYF.

The V and J genes are TRBV20-1 and TRBJ1-2; no firm D call. The V gene lost 7 bases and the J gene lost 8 bases, with 17 bases spanning the gap. The CDR3 loop spans 12 amino acids. Germline lookup yields CDR1 DFQATT and CDR2 SNEGSKA (reference sequence). The CDR3 spells CSDSQGDRGYTF. The CDR3 DNA follows: TGCAGTGACTCGCAAGGTGATAGGGGCTACACCTTC.

The chain employs TRBV5-1 and TRBJ2-5; 10 bases align to TRBD1. The junction had 8 bases not matched to a gene; V was cut back by 5 bases and J by 4 bases. This CDR3 is 15 amino acids long. Germline V lookup: CDR1 SGHRS, CDR2 YFSETQ. The CDR3 DNA reads as TGCGCCAGCAGACTCGAGGGACAGGGGACAGAGACCCAGTACTTC. The encoded protein is CASRLEGQGTETQYF.

The chain joins TRBV7-2 to TRBJ2-7; 10 nucleotides align to TRBD1. Looked up from germline, CDR1 is SGHTA and CDR2 is FQGNSA. Trimming at V came to 7 bases and at J to 4 bases, leaving 4 bases not matched to a gene. The CDR3 runs 13 residues. The CDR3 is CASTRDRGYEQYF. CDR3 nucleotide sequence: TGTGCCAGCACCCGGGACAGGGGATACGAGCAGTACTTC.

The gene calls are TRBV19 and TRBJ1-2; D is perhaps TRBD1 (5 bases). Looked up from germline, CDR1 is LNHDA and CDR2 is SQIVND (reference sequence). V lost 6 bases and J lost 0, with 14 bases in between. The CDR3 sequence is 15 residues long. The CDR3 DNA reads as TGTGCCAGTAGCAGCCCTGGGGGAGCTAACTATGGCTACACCTTC. It encodes CASSSPGGANYGYTF.

The CDR3 coding sequence is TGTGCCAGCAGCCCTTCCACTAGAATAGGCGAGCAGTACTTC. Amino acid sequence: CASSPSTRIGEQYF. V gene TRBV28 combines with J gene TRBJ2-7; D is perhaps TRBD2 (5 bases). V was trimmed by 6 bases and J by 6 bases, leaving 18 bases between them. CDR1 MDHEN and CDR2 SYDVKM come from the germline V gene. The CDR3 runs 14 residues.

The V call is TRBV28, the J call TRBJ2-7; TRBD1 might be the D (5 bases). The V gene lost 9 bases and the J gene lost 7 bases, with 16 bases spanning the gap. Germline CDR1 MDHEN, CDR2 SYDVKM. The CDR3 is 12 residues long. The DNA for the CDR3 is TGTGCCAGTACAGACAGTTTGGGGGAGCAGTACTTC. It encodes CASTDSLGEQYF.

This rearrangement joins TRBV3-1 to TRBJ2-1; D gene ambiguous. In germline, CDR1 is LGHDT, CDR2 YNNKEL (reference sequence). The CDR3 extends over 12 amino acids. The ends were cut back, 4 bases at V and 8 bases at J, with 9 bases in the middle. CDR3 DNA: TGTGCCAGCAGCCCCCGACGGGATGAGCAGTTCTTC. Translation gives CASSPRRDEQFF.

V gene TRBV27 combines with J gene TRBJ2-4; D gene ambiguous. The CDR3 loop spans 16 amino acids. Germline V gene lookup returns CDR1 MNHEY and CDR2 SMNVEV (reference sequence). V dropped 7 bases and J dropped 0 bases, with 16 bases sitting between them. CDR3 region: CASITGPLLAKNIQYF. The CDR3 bases are TGTGCCAGCATCACTGGGCCTCTTCTAGCCAAAAACATTCAGTACTTC.

V is TRBV3-1 and J is TRBJ2-7; 11 bases are shared with TRBD2. Trimming removed 1 base from V and 5 bases from J; junction bases left unmatched: 7. The CDR3 is 16 residues long. Per the germline V gene, CDR1 is LGHDT and CDR2 is YNNKEL (reference sequence). The CDR3 nucleotides read TGTGCCAGCAGCCAAGCCCGACTAGCGGGGTACCACGAGCAGTACTTC. Amino acids: CASSQARLAGYHEQYF.

This clonotype was recorded once. The J gene is TRBJ2-7, the V gene TRBV3-1; no reliable D call. V was shortened by 10 bases and J by 0 bases, with 16 bases between the two germline ends. CDR3 length: 14 residues. The germline gives CDR1 LGHDT, CDR2 YNNKEL (reference sequence). The CDR3 bases are TGTGCCACCGCCCCGACCGAGCTCTCCTACGAGCAGTACTTC. Translated, it gives CATAPTELSYEQYF.

The V gene is TRBV28, the J gene TRBJ2-3; tentatively, D is TRBD2 (6 bases). Germline V gives CDR1 MDHEN, CDR2 SYDVKM. Trimming cost V 5 bases and J 4 bases, with 13 bases left between them. This CDR3 comprises 14 residues. DNA for the CDR3: TGTGCCAGCAGTCCACCGACTAGATCAGATACGCAGTATTTT. Its translation: CASSPPTRSDTQYF.

Only a few counts were recorded for this clonotype. V usage is TRBV29-1 and J usage is TRBJ2-7; 8 nucleotides match TRBD1. The germline gives CDR1 SQVTM, CDR2 ANQGSEA. CDR3 size: 14 residues. J was trimmed by 0 bases and V by 6 bases; bases with no gene match: 7. The CDR3 nucleotides are TGCAGCGTCTCAGGGACAGGTGACTCCTACGAGCAGTACTTC. The encoded protein is CSVSGTGDSYEQYF.

J is TRBJ2-7 and V is TRBV28; 7 bases match TRBD1. Germline V gene lookup returns CDR1 MDHEN and CDR2 SYDVKM. This CDR3 has 15 residues. Unmatched junction bases numbered 5, after V lost 0 bases and J lost 3 bases. The CDR3 DNA is TGTGCCAGCAGTTTATGGGCAGGGGGACACTACGAGCAGTACTTC. Translated, it gives CASSLWAGGHYEQYF.

Concerning this clonotype itself: The junction and the germline gene differ at one end; a read error may be behind it. The rearrangement joins TRBV20-1 to TRBJ2-1; D might be TRBD2 (7 bases). The CDR3 extends over 13 amino acids. Germline CDR1 and CDR2: DFQATT and SNEGSKA (reference sequence). The CDR3 reads CSARGGRANEQFF. The CDR3 coding sequence is TGCAGTGCCAGAGGGGGGAGGGCCAATGAGCAGTTCTTC.

The J gene is TRBJ2-1, the V gene TRBV6-2 or TRBV6-3, with 14 nucleotides matching TRBD2. This CDR3 contains 14 residues. Germline V lookup: CDR1 MNHEY, CDR2 SVGEGT. The trim removed 5 bases at V and 9 bases at J, leaving 3 bases unmatched. CDR3 sequence (DNA): TGTGCCAGCAGTCGACTAGCGGGAGGGTTTGAGCAGTTCTTC. Translation: CASSRLAGGFEQFF.

The rearrangement joins TRBV12-3 or TRBV12-4 to TRBJ2-1, with unresolved D. CDR3 size: 13 residues. V lost 7 bases, J lost 4 bases, and 11 bases lay in between. CDR3 sequence: CASTFSDYNEQFF. The CDR3 DNA reads TGTGCCAGCACCTTCTCAGATTACAATGAGCAGTTCTTC.

V gene TRBV19 combines with J gene TRBJ1-4; no firm D call. Trimming cost V 2 bases and J 7 bases, with 8 bases left between them. CDR1 and CDR2 (germline): LNHDA, SQIVND (reference sequence). The CDR3 is made up of 13 amino acids. The CDR3 loop reads CASSIPPLEKLFF. The CDR3 region has the DNA TGTGCCAGTAGTATACCGCCGCTTGAAAAACTGTTTTTT.

The rearrangement joins TRBV18 to TRBJ2-7; 11 bases map to TRBD1. V dropped 1 base and J dropped 5; count of bases not matched to a gene: 4. The V gene's germline CDR1 is KGHSH and CDR2 LQKENI. The CDR3 is 15 residues long. The DNA for the CDR3 is TGTGCCAGCTCACCACGGACAGGGGGCTCGAACGAGCAGTACTTC. This gives the protein CASSPRTGGSNEQYF. The full variable domain, its missing parts supplied by reference TRBV18 and TRBJ2-7, is NAGVMQNPRHLVRRRGQEARLRCSPMKGHSHVYWYRQLPEEGLKFMVYLQKENIIDESGMPKERFSAEFPKEGPSILRIQQVVRGDSAAYFCASSPRTGGSNEQYFGPGTRLTVT.

The chain has TRBV10-3 and TRBJ2-7; D unclear. CDR1 and CDR2 (germline): ENHRY, SYGVKD. V lost 2 bases and J lost 4, with 6 bases in between. This CDR3 spans 12 amino acids. Here the CDR3 reads CAISEVRYEQYF. The CDR3 nucleotides read TGTGCCATCAGTGAGGTCAGGTACGAGCAGTACTTC.

The J gene is TRBJ2-3, the V gene TRBV20-1; D is undetermined. The CDR3 sequence is 10 residues long. Germline loops: CDR1 DFQATT, CDR2 SNEGSKA (reference sequence). CDR3 in DNA: TGCATTCCGCCGGTAGCCAAGCAGTATTTT. Protein sequence: CIPPVAKQYF.